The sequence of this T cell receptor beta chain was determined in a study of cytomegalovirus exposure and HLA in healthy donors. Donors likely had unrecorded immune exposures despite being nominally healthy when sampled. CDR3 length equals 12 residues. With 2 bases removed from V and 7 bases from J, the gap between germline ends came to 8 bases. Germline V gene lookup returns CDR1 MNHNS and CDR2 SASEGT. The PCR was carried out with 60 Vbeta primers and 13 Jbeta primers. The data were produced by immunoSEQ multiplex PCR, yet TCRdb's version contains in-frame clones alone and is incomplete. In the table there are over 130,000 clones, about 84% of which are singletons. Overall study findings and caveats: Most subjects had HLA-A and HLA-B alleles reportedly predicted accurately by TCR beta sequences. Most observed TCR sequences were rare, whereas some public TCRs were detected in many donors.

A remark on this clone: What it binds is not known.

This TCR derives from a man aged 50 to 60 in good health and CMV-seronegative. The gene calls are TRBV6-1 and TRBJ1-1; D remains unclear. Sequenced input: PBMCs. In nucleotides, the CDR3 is TGTGCCAGCAGTGAATTGAGATTTGAAGCTTTCTTT. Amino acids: CASSELRFEAFF.